This T cell receptor (beta chain) was recorded in a study of regulatory T cells in long-lasting Graves disease. Study summary: Recently diagnosed Graves' patients had received antithyroid drugs for under 3 months.

Study-level results: Persistent disease favored TRBV28, TRBJ1-2 and TRBJ2-5.

This clonotype was picked up many times. Its target is not known. Assembly of TCR beta libraries relied on iRepertoire HTBI primers together with Arm-PCR of CDR3 regions. TCRdb fed the multiplex PCR reads into MiXCR, producing one record per CDR3 protein. Of some 350,000 distinct CDR3 sequences in the sample, around 15% were seen once. Trimming left V 3 bases short and J 8 bases short, with 10 bases between. Germline values: CDR1 MDHEN, CDR2 SYDVKM. This CDR3 has 12 residues. The time point denotes: newly diagnosed GD, antithyroid drugs for less than 3 months. The TCR library was made from RNA that had been extracted from PBMCs in TRIzol. These same records also appear under a second study, on T cells in Graves' hyperthyroidism and ophthalmopathy. That source reports: Most clonotypes expanded in thyroid above 0.001 were likewise present in blood.

The gene calls are TRBV28 and TRBJ1-2; possible D gene TRBD1, 5 bases. Sequenced material: peripheral blood mononuclear cells (PBMCs), taken at new diagnosis, from a patient treated with antithyroid drugs. The clonotype comes from a woman between 18 and 29 years old with Graves disease. Here the CDR3 reads CASSLLRGGYTF. In DNA form, the CDR3 reads TGTGCCAGCAGTTTGCTTCGGGGCGGCTACACCTTC.